What follows are 10 T cell receptor beta chains derived from one specimen sequenced in a study of STAT5B mutations in CD4+ large granular lymphocyte leukemia. The protocol was immunoSEQ multiplex PCR, while the TCRdb copy is restricted to in-frame clones and leaves out a portion. This sample has some 40,000 clones, with approximately 84% found just once. The sample consisted of CD4+ T cells from blood buffy coats. Receptors originate from a human donor in good health.

The chain is built from TRBV19 and TRBJ2-5; 7 bases are a match to TRBD2. This CDR3 contains 14 residues. V trimming: 3 bases; J trimming: 1 base; junction bases outside the gene matches: 2. CDR1 is LNHDA and CDR2 is SQIVND in the germline V gene (reference sequence). CDR3 sequence (DNA): TGTGCCAGTAGTATGCTAGCGGCCCAAGAGACCCAGTACTTC. Translating gives CASSMLAAQETQYF.

This chain connects TRBV4-2 to TRBJ1-5; D perhaps matches TRBD1 (5 bases). CDR3 length equals 18 residues. Germline V gene sequence: CDR1 LGHNA, CDR2 YNFKEQ. V dropped 4 bases and J dropped 5 bases, with 24 bases sitting between them. The CDR3 loop is CASSLDQPGPVGDQPQHF. The CDR3 nucleotides are TGTGCCAGCAGCCTAGATCAACCGGGGCCCGTTGGAGATCAGCCCCAGCATTTT.

The chain couples TRBV12-5 to TRBJ1-1, with 10 nucleotides matching TRBD1. The CDR3 runs 15 residues. Looked up from germline, CDR1 is LGHNT and CDR2 is FRNRAP. The V gene end was trimmed by 6 bases and the J gene end by 6 bases; junction bases not matched to a gene: 10. The CDR3 DNA reads as TGTGCTAGTGGCCAGGGACAGGGGCTTGTTCCTGAAGCTTTCTTT. Encoded protein: CASGQGQGLVPEAFF.

The chain couples TRBV7-8 to TRBJ1-5; D is perhaps TRBD1 (5 bases). Germline CDR1 reads SGHVS; CDR2 reads FQNEAQ. Trimming shortened V by 6 bases and J by 2 bases, and 11 bases separated the two germline ends. CDR3 length equals 14 residues. This CDR3 reads CASRGQGGNQPQHF. The CDR3 bases are TGTGCCAGCAGGGGGCAGGGAGGCAATCAGCCCCAGCATTTT. The full variable domain, rest sourced from reference TRBV7-8 and TRBJ1-5, is GAGVSQSPRYKVAKRGQDVALRCDPISGHVSLFWYQQALGQGPEFLTYFQNEAQLDKSGLPSDRFFAERPEGSVSTLKIQRTQQEDSAVYLCASRGQGGNQPQHFGDGTRLSIL.

V and J are TRBV11-2 and TRBJ2-7, with D tentatively TRBD1 (5 bases). V lost 2 bases, J lost 0 bases, and 8 bases lay in between. Germline loops: CDR1 SGHAT, CDR2 FQNNGV. The CDR3 extends over 14 amino acids. CDR3 sequence: CASSLRQISYEQYF. The CDR3 DNA sequence: TGTGCCAGCAGCTTACGACAGATCTCCTACGAGCAGTACTTC.

The chain is built from TRBV9 and TRBJ2-3, with 10 bases aligning to TRBD1. The V segment lost 0 bases and the J segment 0 bases; nucleotides outside the gene matches: 4. The CDR3 is 17 amino acids. Germline V gene sequence: CDR1 SGDLS, CDR2 YYNGEE. The CDR3 loop is CASSVGGTGESTDTQYF. CDR3 nucleotide sequence: TGTGCCAGCAGCGTAGGCGGGACAGGGGAGAGCACAGATACGCAGTATTTT.

The chain links TRBV9 to TRBJ1-3; 9 nucleotides match TRBD1. With V trimmed by 3 bases and J by 3 bases, 10 bases remained unmatched. The CDR3 is 17 amino acids. Germline V gene data show CDR1 as SGDLS and CDR2 as YYNGEE. CDR3 loop: CASSATTGQGIGNTIYF. DNA for the CDR3: TGTGCCAGCAGCGCGACCACGGGACAGGGTATTGGAAACACCATATATTTT.

The rearrangement joins TRBV30 to TRBJ2-2, with a tentative D call TRBD1 (5 bases). CDR1 and CDR2 from the germline V gene are GTSNPN and SVGIG (reference sequence). The CDR3 has 15 residues. V lost 1 base and J lost 4, with 13 bases in between. CDR3: CAWSGAPRVTGELFF. The CDR3 DNA sequence: TGTGCCTGGAGTGGGGCCCCCAGGGTCACCGGGGAGCTGTTTTTT.

The chain is built from TRBV6-5 and TRBJ2-7, with D possibly being TRBD1 or TRBD2 (5 bases each). With 2 bases removed from V and 3 bases from J, the gap between germline ends came to 11 bases. Germline V lookup: CDR1 MNHEY, CDR2 SVGAGI. The CDR3 runs 14 residues. CDR3 in DNA: TGTGCCAGCAGTTACCGAGGGGCCAGCTACGAGCAGTACTTC. Amino acids: CASSYRGASYEQYF.

The genes are TRBV4-1 and TRBJ2-7; no clear D gene. CDR3 length equals 18 residues. Germline V gene lookup returns CDR1 MGHRA and CDR2 YSYEKL. The ends were cut back, 1 base at V and 3 bases at J, with 22 bases in the middle. This CDR3 reads CASSQGADYQLPYYEQYF. The DNA of the CDR3 is TGCGCCAGCAGCCAAGGGGCGGATTACCAGCTACCCTACTACGAGCAGTACTTC.